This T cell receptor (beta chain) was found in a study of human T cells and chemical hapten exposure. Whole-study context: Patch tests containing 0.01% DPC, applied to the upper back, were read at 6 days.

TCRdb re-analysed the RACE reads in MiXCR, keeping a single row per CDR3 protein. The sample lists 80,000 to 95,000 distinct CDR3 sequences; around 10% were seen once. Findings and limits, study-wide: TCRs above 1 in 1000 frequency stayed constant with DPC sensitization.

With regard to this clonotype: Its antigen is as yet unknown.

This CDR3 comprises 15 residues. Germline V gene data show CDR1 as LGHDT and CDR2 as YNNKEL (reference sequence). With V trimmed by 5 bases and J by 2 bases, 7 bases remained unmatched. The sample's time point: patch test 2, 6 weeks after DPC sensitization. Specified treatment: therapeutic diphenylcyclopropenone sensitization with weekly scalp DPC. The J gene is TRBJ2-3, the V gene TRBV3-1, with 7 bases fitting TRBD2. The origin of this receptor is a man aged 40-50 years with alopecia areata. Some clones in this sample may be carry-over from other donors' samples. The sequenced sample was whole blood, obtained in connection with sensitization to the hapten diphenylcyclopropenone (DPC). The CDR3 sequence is CASSNQAGPTDTQYF. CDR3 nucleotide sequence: TGTGCCAGCAGCAACCAAGCGGGACCCACAGATACGCAGTATTTT.